This TCR beta chain derives from a study of shared clonotypes between healthy human individuals. The CDR3 runs to 11 residues. V lost 4 bases and J lost 5, with 4 bases in between. CDR1 and CDR2 from the germline V gene are KGHSH and LQKENI. This table comes from immunoSEQ multiplex PCR, and its TCRdb copy is limited to in-frame clones, with some not included. The data hold 850,000 to 1,200,000 clones, with about 75% observed a single time. The sample holds one count of this clone. Sequenced sample: memory CD4+ T cells sorted from blood. Sample subset: CD45RA-negative fraction. This TCR came from a man aged 18 to 30 in good health. V is TRBV18 and J is TRBJ2-3; D uncertain. The CDR3 region is CASSQEDTQYF. The CDR3 DNA follows: TGTGCCAGCTCACAGGAAGATACGCAGTATTTT.